The following is a TCR beta chain sequence with its context. Its antigen specificity is not known. Nothing much larger sits one base from this clone, and base qualities are not available. The data were taken from a study of PD-1 blockade in mismatch repair-deficient tumors (dated by TCRdb to 2015 to 2018). As for the study more broadly: The trial enrolled 86 consecutive patients with roughly twelve mismatch repair-deficient cancer types between 2013 and 2016, all previously treated and progressing. Deep sequencing of TCR CDR3 regions was used to track tumor-associated T cell clones in peripheral blood of patients responding to PD-1 blockade.

To prepare the library, the immunoSEQ multiplex PCR assay was applied. What TCRdb holds here is the immuneACCESS table cut down to in-frame rearrangements. Part of the clones is not present; checked against another copy, under half of the missing clones reflect an unresolved V gene, and the others are unexplained. The sample records some 120,000 clones, roughly 90% of which are singletons. The top ten constitute about 12% of the sample. Mismatch repair deficiency in every enrolled patient was established by polymerase chain reaction or immunohistochemistry. TCR sequencing was carried out for three patients who responded to pembrolizumab therapy. The phase II trial prospectively evaluated PD-1 blockade with pembrolizumab in advanced mismatch repair-deficient cancers, independent of tissue of origin. Peripheral blood T cell samples were gathered serially, both before PD-1 blockade started and at multiple time points afterward. Blood sampling times were expressed in weeks after the first pembrolizumab dose.

Overall study results and their limits: After pembrolizumab, tumor-resident clones, which were often undetectable in blood before treatment, expanded rapidly and then contracted, generally ahead of radiologic responses.

This sequence was found in an adult with mismatch repair-deficient cancer. The sample was peripheral blood, taken about 17 months after starting pembrolizumab.

The DNA sequence is as follows: TGTGCCATCGACAGGGGGAACTATGGCTACACCTTC. The translation is CAIDRGNYGYTF. The chain couples TRBV10-3 to TRBJ1-2; TRBD1 matches 9 bases in the middle. Taken from the germline V gene, the CDR1 and CDR2 loops are ENHRY and SYGVKD. Trimming removed 8 bases from V and 2 bases from J; the gene matches leave 0 bases unexplained. From the cysteine through the phenylalanine, the CDR3 covers 12 amino acids. The DNA shown is the 36-base CDR3, in frame from base 1.